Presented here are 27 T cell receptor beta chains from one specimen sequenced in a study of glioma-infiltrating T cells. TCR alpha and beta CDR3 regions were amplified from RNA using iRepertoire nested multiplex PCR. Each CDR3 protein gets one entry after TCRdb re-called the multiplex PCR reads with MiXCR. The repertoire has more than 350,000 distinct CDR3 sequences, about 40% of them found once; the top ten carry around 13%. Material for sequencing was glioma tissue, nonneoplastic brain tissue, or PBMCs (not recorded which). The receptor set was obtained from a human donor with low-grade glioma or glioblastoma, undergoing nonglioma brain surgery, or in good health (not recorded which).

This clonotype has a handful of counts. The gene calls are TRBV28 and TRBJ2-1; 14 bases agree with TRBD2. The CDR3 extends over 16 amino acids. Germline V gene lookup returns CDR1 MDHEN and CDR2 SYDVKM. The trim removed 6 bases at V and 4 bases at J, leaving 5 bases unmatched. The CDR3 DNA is TGTGCCAGCAGAATCGGACTAGCGGGAGGTTACAATGAGCAGTTCTTC. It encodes CASRIGLAGGYNEQFF.

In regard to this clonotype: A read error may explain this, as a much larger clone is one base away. The CDR3: CASSLGTGGWTRYF. The CDR3 DNA sequence: TGTGCCAGCAGTTTAGGGACAGGGGGCTGGACCCGGTACTTC. The chain is built from TRBV27 and TRBJ2-5, with TRBD1 matching 12 bases. The CDR3 is made up of 14 amino acids. CDR1 MNHEY and CDR2 SMNVEV come from the germline V gene (reference sequence).

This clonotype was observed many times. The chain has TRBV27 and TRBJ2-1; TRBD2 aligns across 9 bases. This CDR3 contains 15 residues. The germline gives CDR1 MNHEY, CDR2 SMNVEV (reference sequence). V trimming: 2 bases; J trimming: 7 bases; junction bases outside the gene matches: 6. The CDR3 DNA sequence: TGTGCCAGCAGTTTAGCGGGAGGGCCCCGGAATGAGCAGTTCTTC. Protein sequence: CASSLAGGPRNEQFF.

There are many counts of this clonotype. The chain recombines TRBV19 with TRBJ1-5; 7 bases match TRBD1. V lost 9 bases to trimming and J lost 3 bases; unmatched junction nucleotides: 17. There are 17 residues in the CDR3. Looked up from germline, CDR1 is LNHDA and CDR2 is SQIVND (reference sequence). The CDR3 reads CASRDRPLFAINQPQHF. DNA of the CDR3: TGTGCCAGCCGGGACAGACCTCTCTTTGCCATCAATCAGCCCCAGCATTTT.

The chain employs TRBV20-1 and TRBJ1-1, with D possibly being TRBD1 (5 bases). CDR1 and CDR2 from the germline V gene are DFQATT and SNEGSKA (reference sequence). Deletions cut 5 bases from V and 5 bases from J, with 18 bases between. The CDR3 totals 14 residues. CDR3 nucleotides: TGCAGTGCTCCCCGGTGGGGGGGAATTACTGAAGCTTTCTTT. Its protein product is CSAPRWGGITEAFF.

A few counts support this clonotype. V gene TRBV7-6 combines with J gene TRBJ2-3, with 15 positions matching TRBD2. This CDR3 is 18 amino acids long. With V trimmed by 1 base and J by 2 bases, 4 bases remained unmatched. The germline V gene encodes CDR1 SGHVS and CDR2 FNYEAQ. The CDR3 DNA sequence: TGTGCCAGCAGCTTAGGGGGGACTAGCGGGAGGATCACAGATACGCAGTATTTT. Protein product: CASSLGGTSGRITDTQYF.

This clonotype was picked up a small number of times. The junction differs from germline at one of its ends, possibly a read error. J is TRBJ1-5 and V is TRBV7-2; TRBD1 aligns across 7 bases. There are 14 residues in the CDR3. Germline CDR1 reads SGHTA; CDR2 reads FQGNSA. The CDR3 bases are TGTGCCAGCAGCTTAAGACAGGGAAATCAGCCCCAGCGTTTT. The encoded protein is CASSLRQGNQPQRF.

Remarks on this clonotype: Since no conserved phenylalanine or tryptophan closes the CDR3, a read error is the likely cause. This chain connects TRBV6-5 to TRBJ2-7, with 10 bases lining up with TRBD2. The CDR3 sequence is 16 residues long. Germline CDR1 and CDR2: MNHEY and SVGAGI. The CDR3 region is CASSPSLAGAKYEQYL. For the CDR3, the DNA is TGTGCAAGCAGTCCCTCGCTAGCGGGAGCTAAGTACGAGCAGTACTTG.

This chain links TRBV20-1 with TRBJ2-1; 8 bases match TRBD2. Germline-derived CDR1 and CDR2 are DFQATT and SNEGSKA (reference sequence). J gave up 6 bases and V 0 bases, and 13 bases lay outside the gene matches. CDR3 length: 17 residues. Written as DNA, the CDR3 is TGCAGTGCTAGAGATGGGGGGATAGCGGGGATACTCAATGAGCAGTTCTTC. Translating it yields CSARDGGIAGILNEQFF.

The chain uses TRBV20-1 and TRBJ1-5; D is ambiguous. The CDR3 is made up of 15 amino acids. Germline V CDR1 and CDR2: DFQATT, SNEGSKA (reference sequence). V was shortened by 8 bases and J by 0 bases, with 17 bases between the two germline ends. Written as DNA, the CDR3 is TGCAGTCAAGAGGGCGGACTCCATAGCAATCAGCCCCAGCATTTT. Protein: CSQEGGLHSNQPQHF.

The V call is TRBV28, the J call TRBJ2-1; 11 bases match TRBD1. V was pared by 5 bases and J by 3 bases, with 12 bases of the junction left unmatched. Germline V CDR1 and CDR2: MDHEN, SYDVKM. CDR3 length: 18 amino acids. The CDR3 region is CASSTWTGGDRIYNEQFF. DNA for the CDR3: TGTGCCAGCAGTACCTGGACAGGGGGCGACCGAATCTACAATGAGCAGTTCTTC.

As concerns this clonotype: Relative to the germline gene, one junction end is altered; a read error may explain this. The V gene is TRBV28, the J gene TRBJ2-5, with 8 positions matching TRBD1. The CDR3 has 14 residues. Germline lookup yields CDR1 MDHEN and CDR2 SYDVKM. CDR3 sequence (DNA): TGTGCCGGCAGTTTTGGACAGGGTTTTGGGACCCAGTACTTC. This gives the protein CAGSFGQGFGTQYF.

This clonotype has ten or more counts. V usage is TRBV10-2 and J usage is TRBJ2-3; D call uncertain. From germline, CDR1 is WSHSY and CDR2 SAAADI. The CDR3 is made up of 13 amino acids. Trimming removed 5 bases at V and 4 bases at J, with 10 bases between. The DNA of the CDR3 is TGCGCCAGCAGTCCTCAGGTTCCAGATACGCAGTATTTT. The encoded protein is CASSPQVPDTQYF.

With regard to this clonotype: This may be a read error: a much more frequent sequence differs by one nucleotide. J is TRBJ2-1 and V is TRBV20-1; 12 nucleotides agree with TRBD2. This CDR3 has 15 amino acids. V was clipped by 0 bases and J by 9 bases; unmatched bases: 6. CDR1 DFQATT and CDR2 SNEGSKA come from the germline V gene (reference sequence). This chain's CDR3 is CSARERLAGAREQFF. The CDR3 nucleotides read TGCAGTGCTAGAGAGAGACTAGCGGGAGCACGTGAGCAGTTCTTC.

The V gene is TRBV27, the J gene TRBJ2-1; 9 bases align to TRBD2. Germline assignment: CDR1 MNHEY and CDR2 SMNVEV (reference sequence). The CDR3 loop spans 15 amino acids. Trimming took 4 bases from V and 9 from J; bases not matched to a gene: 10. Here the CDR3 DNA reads TGTGCCAGCAGTTCCTCCGGGACTAGCCCCGGTGAGCAGTTCTTC. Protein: CASSSSGTSPGEQFF.

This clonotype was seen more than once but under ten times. CDR3 in amino acids: CASSLSGDRASYEQYF. In DNA form, the CDR3 reads TGTGCCAGCAGTTTATCAGGGGACAGGGCCTCCTACGAGCAGTACTTC. V gene TRBV28 combines with J gene TRBJ2-7; 9 nucleotides line up with TRBD1. Germline loops: CDR1 MDHEN, CDR2 SYDVKM. The CDR3 runs 16 residues. V dropped 1 base and J dropped 0; count of bases not matched to a gene: 4.

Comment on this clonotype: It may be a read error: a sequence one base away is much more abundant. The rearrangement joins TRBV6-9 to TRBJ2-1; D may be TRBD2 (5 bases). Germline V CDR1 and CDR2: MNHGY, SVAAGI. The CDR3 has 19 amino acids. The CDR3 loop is CASSYSNSAGVSSYNEKFF. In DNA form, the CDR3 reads TGTGCCAGCAGTTACTCGAATTCGGCCGGGGTGAGCTCCTACAATGAGAAGTTCTTC.

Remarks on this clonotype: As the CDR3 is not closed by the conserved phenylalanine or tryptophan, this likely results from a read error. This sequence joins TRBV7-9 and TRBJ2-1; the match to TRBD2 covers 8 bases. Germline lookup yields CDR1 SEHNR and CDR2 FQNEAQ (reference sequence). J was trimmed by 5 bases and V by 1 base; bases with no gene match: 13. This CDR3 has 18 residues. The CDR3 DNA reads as TGTGCCAGCAGCTTAGTCGCATGGATAGCGGGAATAGACAATGAGCAGTTCTCC. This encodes CASSLVAWIAGIDNEQFS.

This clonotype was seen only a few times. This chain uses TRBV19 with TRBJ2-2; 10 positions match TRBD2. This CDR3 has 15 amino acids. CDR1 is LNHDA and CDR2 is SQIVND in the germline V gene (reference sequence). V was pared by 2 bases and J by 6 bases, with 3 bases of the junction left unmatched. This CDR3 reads CASSITSGMAGELFF. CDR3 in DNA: TGTGCCAGTAGTATAACTAGCGGGATGGCCGGGGAGCTGTTTTTT.

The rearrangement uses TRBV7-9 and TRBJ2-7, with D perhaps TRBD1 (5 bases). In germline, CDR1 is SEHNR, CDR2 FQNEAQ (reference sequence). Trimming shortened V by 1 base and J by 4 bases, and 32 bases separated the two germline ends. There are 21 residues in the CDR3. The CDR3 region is CASSLVFIRDSHNPHYYEQYF. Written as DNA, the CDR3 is TGTGCCAGCAGCTTAGTGTTTATACGTGACAGCCACAACCCACACTATTACGAGCAGTACTTC. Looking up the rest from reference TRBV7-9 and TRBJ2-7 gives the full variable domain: DTGVSQNPRHKITKRGQNVTFRCDPISEHNRLYWYRQTLGQGPEFLTYFQNEAQLEKSRLLSDRFSAERPKGSFSTLEIQRTEQGDSAMYLCASSLVFIRDSHNPHYYEQYFGPGTRLTVT.

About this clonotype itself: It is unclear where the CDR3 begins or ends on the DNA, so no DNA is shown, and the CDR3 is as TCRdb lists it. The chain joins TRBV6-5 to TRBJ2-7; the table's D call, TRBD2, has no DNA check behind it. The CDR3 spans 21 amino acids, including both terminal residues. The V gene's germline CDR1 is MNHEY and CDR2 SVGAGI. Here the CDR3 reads CASSFYICSARASPAGYEQYF.

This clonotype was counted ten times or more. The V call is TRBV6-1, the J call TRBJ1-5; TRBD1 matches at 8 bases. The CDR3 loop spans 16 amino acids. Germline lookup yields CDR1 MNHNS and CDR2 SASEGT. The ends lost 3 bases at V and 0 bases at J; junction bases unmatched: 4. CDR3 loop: CASSERTGSSNQPQHF. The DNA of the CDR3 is TGTGCCAGCAGTGAGAGGACAGGGTCTAGCAATCAGCCCCAGCATTTT.

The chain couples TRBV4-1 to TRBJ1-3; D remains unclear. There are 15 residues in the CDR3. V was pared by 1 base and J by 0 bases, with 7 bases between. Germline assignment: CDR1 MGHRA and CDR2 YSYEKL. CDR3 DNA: TGCGCCAGCAGCCAAGTCCTGCTCTCTGGAAACACCATATATTTT. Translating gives CASSQVLLSGNTIYF.

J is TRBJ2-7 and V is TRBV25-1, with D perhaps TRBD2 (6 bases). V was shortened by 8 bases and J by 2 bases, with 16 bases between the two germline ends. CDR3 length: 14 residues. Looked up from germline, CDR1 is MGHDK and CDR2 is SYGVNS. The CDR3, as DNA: TGTGCCAGCGACCCTTACCCGGGGGCCTACGAGCAGTACTTC. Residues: CASDPYPGAYEQYF.

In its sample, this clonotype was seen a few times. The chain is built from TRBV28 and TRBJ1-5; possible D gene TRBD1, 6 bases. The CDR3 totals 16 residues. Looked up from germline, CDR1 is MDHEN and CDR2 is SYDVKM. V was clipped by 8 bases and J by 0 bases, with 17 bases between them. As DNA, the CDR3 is TGTGCCAGCTGCTGGGGGGGGCGGAATAGCAATCAGCCCCAGCATTTT. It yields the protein CASCWGGRNSNQPQHF.

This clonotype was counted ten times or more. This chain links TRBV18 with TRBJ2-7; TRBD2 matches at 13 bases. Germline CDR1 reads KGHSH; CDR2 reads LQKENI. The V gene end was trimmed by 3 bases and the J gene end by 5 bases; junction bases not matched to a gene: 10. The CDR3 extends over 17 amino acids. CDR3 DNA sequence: TGTGCCAGCTCACCCCCTCTGACTAGCGGGAGGAGCCACGAGCAGTACTTC. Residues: CASSPPLTSGRSHEQYF.

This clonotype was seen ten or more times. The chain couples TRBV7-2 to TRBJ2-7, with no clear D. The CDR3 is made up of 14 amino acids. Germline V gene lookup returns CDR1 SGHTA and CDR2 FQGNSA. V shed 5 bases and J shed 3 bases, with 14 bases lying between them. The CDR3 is CASSPGPSFYEQYF. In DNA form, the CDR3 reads TGTGCCAGCAGCCCCGGACCGAGTTTCTACGAGCAGTACTTC.